What follows are 22 T cell receptor beta chains derived from one specimen sequenced in a study of blood T cell repertoires in COVID-19. Sequencing used immunoSEQ multiplex PCR; TCRdb keeps in-frame clones, though not all of them. The repertoire holds some 350,000 clones, with 80% to 90% as singletons. Input material: PBMCs or T cells enriched from blood (not recorded which). These receptors originate from a man between 25 and 39 years old who had recovered from COVID-19.

This clone was picked up one time. J is TRBJ2-2 and V is TRBV13, with 8 nucleotides matching TRBD1. The CDR3 runs 15 residues. Germline trimming cut 2 bases from V and 6 bases from J; bases unmatched to any gene: 5. Germline values: CDR1 PRHDT, CDR2 FYEKMQ (reference sequence). The CDR3 spells CASSLYQGAAGELFF. CDR3 bases: TGTGCCAGCAGCTTATACCAGGGGGCCGCCGGGGAGCTGTTTTTT.

This clone showed up just a few times. This rearrangement joins TRBV9 to TRBJ1-5; weak D call: TRBD1 (6 bases). The ends were cut back, 4 bases at V and 5 bases at J, with 13 bases in the middle. This CDR3 contains 14 residues. In germline, CDR1 is SGDLS, CDR2 YYNGEE. The CDR3 spells CASSPRQDYQPQHF. For the CDR3, the DNA is TGTGCCAGCAGCCCAAGACAGGACTATCAGCCCCAGCATTTT.

The chain links TRBV19 to TRBJ1-1; a weak D match, TRBD1 (5 bases). From germline, CDR1 is LNHDA and CDR2 SQIVND (reference sequence). This CDR3 contains 11 residues. V lost 10 bases and J 5 bases, leaving 11 bases between the germline ends. CDR3 sequence (DNA): TGTGCCACAGGGTTAGGAACTGAAGCTTTCTTT. Translation gives CATGLGTEAFF.

The chain is built from TRBV5-1 and TRBJ1-1; 8 bases line up with TRBD1. V shed 0 bases, J shed 1 base, and the junction held 2 bases outside the gene matches. Germline loops: CDR1 SGHRS, CDR2 YFSETQ. This CDR3 has 15 residues. The CDR3 DNA follows: TGCGCCAGCAGCTTGGCCGGACAGGGGAACACTGAAGCTTTCTTT. The encoded protein is CASSLAGQGNTEAFF.

The chain employs TRBV9 and TRBJ2-1; 9 nucleotides agree with TRBD2. The CDR3 has 17 residues. The trim removed 3 bases at V and 4 bases at J, leaving 11 bases unmatched. From germline, CDR1 is SGDLS and CDR2 YYNGEE. As DNA, the CDR3 is TGTGCCAGCAGCGCCGGATTCGGGACTAGCCCATACAATGAGCAGTTCTTC. Amino acid sequence: CASSAGFGTSPYNEQFF.

V gene TRBV29-1 combines with J gene TRBJ1-1, with 11 bases matching TRBD1. The CDR3 totals 13 residues. The V gene's germline CDR1 is SQVTM and CDR2 ANQGSEA. Trimming cost V 7 bases and J 4 bases; bases outside gene matches: 5. In nucleotides, the CDR3 is TGCAGCGCCCCCGGGACAGGGGGCACTGAAGCTTTCTTT. Its protein is CSAPGTGGTEAFF.

The chain recombines TRBV7-9 with TRBJ1-6; TRBD1 agrees at 8 bases. This CDR3 is 14 amino acids long. Per the germline V gene, CDR1 is SEHNR and CDR2 is FQNEAQ (reference sequence). J gave up 13 bases and V 4 bases, and 9 bases lay outside the gene matches. The CDR3 DNA reads TGTGCCAGCAGCTCGGGACAGGAAAAGGGGCCCCTCCACTTT. Translating gives CASSSGQEKGPLHF. The variable domain in full, with the rest retrieved from reference TRBV7-9 and TRBJ1-6, is DTGVSQNPRHKITKRGQNVTFRCDPISEHNRLYWYRQTLGQGPEFLTYFQNEAQLEKSRLLSDRFSAERPKGSFSTLEIQRTEQGDSAMYLCASSSGQEKGPLHFGNGTRLTVT.

This chain connects TRBV5-1 to TRBJ2-7, with 11 bases matching TRBD2. Unmatched junction bases numbered 7, after V lost 0 bases and J lost 5 bases. The germline V gene encodes CDR1 SGHRS and CDR2 YFSETQ. This CDR3 is built from 16 residues. The DNA of the CDR3 is TGCGCCAGCAGCTTGGGACTAGCGGGGTGGGAAGACGAGCAGTACTTC. This codes for CASSLGLAGWEDEQYF.

This clone is a singleton in its sample. The chain links TRBV7-9 to TRBJ1-4; 9 nucleotides line up with TRBD1. This CDR3 region has 15 residues. The V segment lost 5 bases and the J segment 8 bases; nucleotides outside the gene matches: 9. Germline-derived CDR1 and CDR2 are SEHNR and FQNEAQ (reference sequence). CDR3 loop: CASSNSDRGSEKLFF. In DNA form, the CDR3 reads TGTGCCAGCAGCAATTCCGACAGGGGGAGCGAAAAACTGTTTTTT.

The chain recombines TRBV19 with TRBJ1-2; TRBD1 might be the D (5 bases). CDR3 length equals 13 residues. With 7 bases removed from V and 0 bases from J, the gap between germline ends came to 9 bases. The germline V gene has CDR1 LNHDA and CDR2 SQIVND (reference sequence). CDR3: CASNKGTNYGYTF. The CDR3 nucleotides are TGTGCCAGTAATAAGGGGACTAACTATGGCTACACCTTC.

CDR3 in amino acids: CASSLFVEGGYGYTF. The DNA for the CDR3 is TGTGCCAGCAGCTTGTTTGTAGAGGGCGGCTATGGCTACACCTTC. V usage is TRBV5-4 and J usage is TRBJ1-2; D is uncertain. CDR1 and CDR2 from the germline V gene are SGHNT and YYREEE (reference sequence). CDR3 length equals 15 residues. Trimming cost V 1 base and J 4 bases, with 14 bases left between them.

As to this clone: The same CDR3 arises from other DNA sequences in this sample as well. The chain employs TRBV18 and TRBJ2-3, with 7 bases fitting TRBD1. The germline V gene encodes CDR1 KGHSH and CDR2 LQKENI. This CDR3 is 14 amino acids long. V lost 3 bases to trimming and J lost 2 bases; unmatched junction nucleotides: 2. The CDR3 protein is CASSPGTVTDTQYF. For the CDR3, the DNA is TGTGCCAGCTCACCCGGGACAGTCACAGATACGCAGTATTTT.

The V call is TRBV5-1, the J call TRBJ2-7; the match to TRBD1 covers 8 bases. This CDR3 is 14 amino acids long. Germline V gives CDR1 SGHRS, CDR2 YFSETQ. With 4 bases clipped from V and 6 bases from J, the junction kept 9 bases outside the gene matches. The CDR3 protein is CASSPGQGPGEQYF. CDR3 nucleotide sequence: TGCGCCAGCAGCCCAGGACAGGGTCCGGGCGAGCAGTACTTC.

The rearrangement links TRBV5-1 to TRBJ2-1, with TRBD2 identical over 8 bases. V shed 2 bases, J shed 5 bases, and the junction held 3 bases outside the gene matches. The V gene's germline CDR1 is SGHRS and CDR2 YFSETQ. The CDR3 loop spans 14 amino acids. The CDR3 spells CASSLLAANNEQFF. The CDR3 nucleotides read TGCGCCAGCAGCTTACTAGCGGCAAACAATGAGCAGTTCTTC.

This clone has only one observation. Within the sample, other DNA sequences also encode this same CDR3. The chain is built from TRBV5-1 and TRBJ2-3; possibly TRBD1 for D (6 bases). The CDR3 consists of 15 residues. Per germline, CDR1 SGHRS and CDR2 YFSETQ. V was pared by 1 base and J by 2 bases, with 11 bases between. As DNA, the CDR3 is TGCGCCAGCAGCTTGCAGGCAGGGGACACAGATACGCAGTATTTT. Its translation is CASSLQAGDTDTQYF.

Turning to this clone: The same CDR3 also results from other DNA sequences found in this sample. The V gene is TRBV5-1, the J gene TRBJ1-2, with 11 positions matching TRBD1. Trimming at V came to 4 bases and at J to 4 bases, leaving 6 bases not matched to a gene. This CDR3 has 15 residues. From germline, CDR1 is SGHRS and CDR2 YFSETQ. The CDR3 spells CASSLGQGAGYGYTF. The CDR3 DNA sequence: TGCGCCAGCAGCCTTGGACAGGGGGCAGGCTATGGCTACACCTTC. The whole variable domain, filled in from reference TRBV5-1 and TRBJ1-2, reads KAGVTQTPRYLIKTRGQQVTLSCSPISGHRSVSWYQQTPGQGLQFLFEYFSETQRNKGNFPGRFSGRQFSNSRSEMNVSTLELGDSALYLCASSLGQGAGYGYTFGSGTRLTVV.

The genes are TRBV15 and TRBJ2-7; 9 nucleotides align to TRBD1. V lost 0 bases and J lost 0; bases outside the gene matches: 12. From germline, CDR1 is LNHNV and CDR2 YYDKDF (reference sequence). The CDR3 contains 19 residues. The CDR3 protein is CATSREDSQGQGSSYEQYF. The CDR3 DNA sequence: TGTGCCACCAGCAGAGAAGATTCCCAAGGACAGGGGAGCTCCTACGAGCAGTACTTC.

The gene calls are TRBV6-2 or TRBV6-3 and TRBJ1-6, with D perhaps TRBD1 (5 bases). Germline V gene lookup returns CDR1 MNHEY and CDR2 SVGEGT. This CDR3 region has 16 residues. Trimming shortened V by 6 bases and J by 4 bases, and 16 bases separated the two germline ends. The CDR3 DNA sequence: TGTGCCAGCAGCTCAAGGGGTGGGCTTTATAATTCACCCCTCCACTTT. Translated: CASSSRGGLYNSPLHF.

The CDR3 region has the DNA TGTGCCTGGAGCCGCGGCGGGGCGGGCACAGATACGCAGTATTTT. Translation: CAWSRGGAGTDTQYF. The chain is built from TRBV30 and TRBJ2-3, with D tentatively TRBD2 (6 bases). The CDR3 runs 15 residues. The germline V gene has CDR1 GTSNPN and CDR2 SVGIG (reference sequence). Between the trimmed V and J ends, which lost 3 bases and 1 base, there was a span of 14 bases.

This clone came up once. The chain recombines TRBV4-1 with TRBJ1-6; the D gene is possibly TRBD1 (6 bases). Germline lookup yields CDR1 MGHRA and CDR2 YSYEKL. Trimming removed 2 bases from V and 0 bases from J, with 14 bases in between. The CDR3 length is 18 residues. CDR3 protein: CASSQRDTTISYNSPLHF. CDR3 DNA sequence: TGCGCCAGCAGCCAACGGGACACTACCATCTCCTATAATTCACCCCTCCACTTT.

The chain uses TRBV7-9 and TRBJ1-2; 7 bases agree with TRBD1. The CDR3 has 16 amino acids. Looked up from germline, CDR1 is SEHNR and CDR2 is FQNEAQ (reference sequence). V was clipped by 5 bases and J by 0 bases; unmatched bases: 9. In DNA, the CDR3 is TGTGCCAGCAGCCCGACGGGGACAGCCCCTAACTATGGCTACACCTTC. This gives the protein CASSPTGTAPNYGYTF. Full variable domain (outside the CDR3, taken from reference TRBV7-9 and TRBJ1-2): DTGVSQNPRHKITKRGQNVTFRCDPISEHNRLYWYRQTLGQGPEFLTYFQNEAQLEKSRLLSDRFSAERPKGSFSTLEIQRTEQGDSAMYLCASSPTGTAPNYGYTFGSGTRLTVV.

The J gene is TRBJ1-1, the V gene TRBV23-1; 11 bases align to TRBD1. TRBV23-1 is sorted into the ORF group, with uncertain function. The CDR3 extends over 13 amino acids. With 3 bases clipped from V and 7 bases from J, the junction kept 1 base outside the gene matches. The CDR3 sequence: CASSQGTGGEAFF. CDR3 nucleotide sequence: TGCGCCAGCAGTCAGGGGACAGGGGGTGAAGCTTTCTTT.